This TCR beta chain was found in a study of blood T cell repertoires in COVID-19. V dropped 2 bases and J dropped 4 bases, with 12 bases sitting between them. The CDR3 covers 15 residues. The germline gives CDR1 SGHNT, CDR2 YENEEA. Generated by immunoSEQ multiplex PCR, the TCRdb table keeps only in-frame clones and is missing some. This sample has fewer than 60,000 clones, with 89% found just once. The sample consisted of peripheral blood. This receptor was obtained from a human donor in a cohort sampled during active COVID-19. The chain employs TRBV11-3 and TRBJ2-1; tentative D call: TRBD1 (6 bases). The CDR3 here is CASSLRGSPYNEQFF. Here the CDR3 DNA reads TGTGCCAGCAGCTTAAGGGGGAGCCCATACAATGAGCAGTTCTTC.